The clone carrying this T cell receptor beta chain has just a few counts. Researchers ran the PCR with 60 Vbeta and 13 Jbeta primers. The table came from immunoSEQ multiplex PCR; TCRdb's copy has only in-frame clones and leaves some out. The sample comprises some 150,000 clones, around 73% of which are singletons, and 1.6% rests with the top ten. Trimming took 5 bases from V and 9 from J, leaving 18 bases between them. Germline V gene lookup returns CDR1 SGHRS and CDR2 YFSETQ. This CDR3 spans 14 amino acids. This sample is part of a study of cytomegalovirus exposure and HLA in healthy donors. Sequencing input: PBMCs. The chain recombines TRBV5-1 with TRBJ2-1; D may be TRBD1 (6 bases). The clonotype was recovered from a female donor in good health and CMV-seronegative. The DNA for the CDR3 is TGCGCCAGCAGGGACCCGGGCAGGGGCCCTGAGCAGTTCTTC. Amino acid sequence: CASRDPGRGPEQFF.